These 15 T cell receptor beta chains share one sample of origin, sequenced in a study of somatic mutations in cytotoxic T cells in rheumatoid arthritis. The method was immunoSEQ multiplex PCR; TCRdb's version includes in-frame clones alone and lacks a portion of them. The sample has roughly 23,000 clones; about four fifths are singletons. Input material: CD8+ T cells sorted from blood. The receptor set was obtained from an adult with rheumatoid arthritis.

This chain joins TRBV4-1 and TRBJ2-1, with TRBD2 identical over 8 bases. The CDR3 runs to 18 residues. Germline V gene sequence: CDR1 MGHRA, CDR2 YSYEKL. Germline trimming cut 0 bases from V and 7 bases from J; bases unmatched to any gene: 14. The CDR3 loop is CASSQERGAGVTENEQFF. CDR3 in DNA: TGCGCCAGCAGCCAAGAAAGGGGAGCGGGAGTTACGGAGAATGAGCAGTTCTTC.

The chain employs TRBV5-6 and TRBJ1-1, with TRBD1 matching 9 bases. CDR1 is SGHDT and CDR2 is YYEEEE in the germline V gene. The CDR3 is made up of 13 amino acids. Unmatched junction bases numbered 4, after V lost 5 bases and J lost 5 bases. Written as DNA, the CDR3 is TGTGCCAGCAGGCGACAGGGGGAGACTGAAGCTTTCTTT. It specifies CASRRQGETEAFF.

The V gene is TRBV29-1, the J gene TRBJ2-7; 10 positions agree with TRBD1. The V gene's germline CDR1 is SQVTM and CDR2 ANQGSEA. V dropped 2 bases and J dropped 5; count of bases not matched to a gene: 9. This CDR3 spans 15 amino acids. Here the CDR3 reads CSVEFRDRGPHEQYF. As DNA, the CDR3 is TGCAGCGTTGAATTCCGGGACAGGGGTCCCCACGAGCAGTACTTC.

The chain links TRBV7-2 to TRBJ2-1, with D maybe TRBD2 (6 bases). V was cut by 4 bases and J by 0 bases, with 10 bases left in between. Per germline, CDR1 SGHTA and CDR2 FQGNSA. This CDR3 contains 15 residues. This CDR3 is CASSSGTLSYNEQFF. For the CDR3, the DNA is TGTGCCAGCAGCTCCGGGACTCTCTCCTACAATGAGCAGTTCTTC.

This chain joins TRBV7-9 and TRBJ1-5, with D perhaps TRBD1 (5 bases). Germline loops: CDR1 SEHNR, CDR2 FQNEAQ (reference sequence). The CDR3 runs to 13 residues. Trimming stripped 1 base from V and 6 bases from J, with 7 bases between. The CDR3 DNA is TGTGCCAGCAGCTTAGGGGACCCTCAGCCCCAGCATTTT. This gives the protein CASSLGDPQPQHF.

The CDR3 spells CASSRRTGDPEKLFF. The CDR3 DNA reads TGTGCCAGCAGCCGGAGGACAGGCGACCCTGAAAAACTGTTTTTT. The chain carries TRBV7-6 and TRBJ1-4; 7 nucleotides agree with TRBD1. Germline-derived CDR1 and CDR2 are SGHVS and FNYEAQ. CDR3 length: 15 residues. J was trimmed by 7 bases and V by 5 bases; bases with no gene match: 10.

This clone is deemed medium-sized. The rearrangement uses TRBV4-3 and TRBJ2-7; D not certain. The CDR3 covers 15 residues. V was shortened by 0 bases and J by 0 bases, with 9 bases between the two germline ends. Germline-derived CDR1 and CDR2 are LGHNA and YSLEER. DNA for the CDR3: TGCGCCAGCAGCCAAGATCCCAGGTCCTCCTACGAGCAGTACTTC. This translates into CASSQDPRSSYEQYF.

The chain couples TRBV7-9 to TRBJ1-5; the D is unclear. V lost 2 bases to trimming and J lost 1 base, with 9 bases between them. Germline V gene sequence: CDR1 SEHNR, CDR2 FQNEAQ (reference sequence). This CDR3 comprises 15 residues. In nucleotides, the CDR3 is TGTGCCAGCAGCTTATCTTCCGGGAGCAATCAGCCCCAGCATTTT. It translates to CASSLSSGSNQPQHF. The entire variable domain, with the rest obtained from reference TRBV7-9 and TRBJ1-5, is as follows: DTGVSQNPRHKITKRGQNVTFRCDPISEHNRLYWYRQTLGQGPEFLTYFQNEAQLEKSRLLSDRFSAERPKGSFSTLEIQRTEQGDSAMYLCASSLSSGSNQPQHFGDGTRLSIL.

This chain links TRBV4-2 with TRBJ1-4, with D perhaps matching TRBD1 (5 bases). Germline assignment: CDR1 LGHNA and CDR2 YNFKEQ. CDR3 length: 16 residues. The ends were cut back, 1 base at V and 4 bases at J, with 13 bases in the middle. CDR3 DNA: TGTGCCAGCAGCCAAGGGGGGGGAACGTTTAATGAAAAACTGTTTTTT. It specifies CASSQGGGTFNEKLFF.

The chain has TRBV6-5 and TRBJ2-1; 10 bases agree with TRBD2. Germline V gives CDR1 MNHEY, CDR2 SVGAGI. The CDR3 has 15 amino acids. The junction had 0 bases not matched to a gene; V was cut back by 0 bases and J by 4 bases. The CDR3 reads CASSYSTSGYNEQFF. The CDR3 nucleotides read TGTGCCAGCAGTTACTCGACTAGCGGGTACAATGAGCAGTTCTTC.

This chain joins TRBV19 and TRBJ1-1; 8 nucleotides agree with TRBD1. The CDR3 runs to 20 residues. Germline CDR1 LNHDA, CDR2 SQIVND (reference sequence). The J segment lost 5 bases and the V segment lost 1 base, leaving 21 bases of the junction unmatched. CDR3: CASSIGRRDRGYALETEAFF. CDR3 sequence (DNA): TGTGCCAGTAGTATAGGACGTAGAGACAGGGGCTATGCGCTAGAGACTGAAGCTTTCTTT.

The gene calls are TRBV19 and TRBJ2-7; TRBD1 agrees at 7 bases. The germline CDR1 and CDR2 sequences are LNHDA and SQIVND (reference sequence). The CDR3 is 13 residues long. The J segment lost 4 bases and the V segment lost 6 bases, leaving 6 bases of the junction unmatched. The CDR3 loop reads CASSTTGVYEQYF. The CDR3 DNA reads TGTGCCAGTAGCACCACAGGGGTGTACGAGCAGTACTTC.

The rearrangement links TRBV7-3 to TRBJ2-2, with D possibly being TRBD1 (5 bases). Trimming pared 2 bases from V and 1 base from J, leaving 14 bases between. The germline CDR1 and CDR2 sequences are SGHTA and FQGTGA. CDR3 length: 17 residues. CDR3 coding DNA: TGTGCCAGCAGCTTATTTAGGGGTCCCCTGAACACCGGGGAGCTGTTTTTT. It codes for CASSLFRGPLNTGELFF.

This clone came up a few times. The V gene is TRBV4-3, the J gene TRBJ2-2; 11 bases line up with TRBD2. CDR1 is LGHNA, CDR2 YSLEER, per germline. The CDR3 consists of 18 residues. V dropped 0 bases and J dropped 2; count of bases not matched to a gene: 5. The CDR3 is CASSQDASGGPNTGELFF. Here the CDR3 DNA reads TGCGCCAGCAGCCAAGATGCTAGCGGGGGGCCCAACACCGGGGAGCTGTTTTTT.

The chain employs TRBV27 and TRBJ1-2; possibly TRBD1 for D (6 bases). The V gene's germline CDR1 is MNHEY and CDR2 SMNVEV (reference sequence). V was shortened by 7 bases and J by 4 bases, with 22 bases between the two germline ends. This CDR3 has 16 amino acids. The CDR3 nucleotides read TGTGCCAGCACCCTCGTGGGGGGACACAACGTCTATGGCTACACCTTC. It yields the protein CASTLVGGHNVYGYTF.